This T cell receptor (beta chain) was observed in a study of blood T cell repertoires in COVID-19. Across the whole study: Both acute and convalescent COVID-19 samples were obtained from the United States, Italy and Spain. T cells, B-cell-depleted T cells, or PBMCs provided the cDNA or gDNA that served as material.

Study processing details: Quantification of nucleated cells was approximated via reference gene primer amplification. Only in-frame clones appear in the TCRdb table, and some are missing; sequencing was by immunoSEQ multiplex PCR. V and J calls plus clone size are reproduced from that table; the DNA served to infer D and trimming. The sample contains about 240,000 clones, approximately 78% of which appear only once. This receptor was identified in a woman between 55 and 75 years old with active or convalescent COVID-19. Sequencing was carried out using peripheral blood.

The CDR3 coding sequence is TGTGCCAGTAGTTCCCGGACAGGGGGCGGCGAGCAGTACTTC. Translating gives CASSSRTGGGEQYF. The V call is TRBV19, the J call TRBJ2-7, with 11 bases that match TRBD1. Germline V CDR1 and CDR2: LNHDA, SQIVND (reference sequence). This CDR3 is 14 amino acids long. With 5 bases clipped from V and 6 bases from J, the junction kept 6 bases outside the gene matches.